This TCR beta chain was captured by sequencing in a study of technical replicates of blood from several donors. Measured with immunoSEQ multiplex PCR; TCRdb has only the in-frame clones, and not every one. The repertoire holds roughly 80,000 clones, with 85% to 95% as singletons. Germline lookup yields CDR1 SGDLS and CDR2 YYNGEE. This CDR3 comprises 14 residues. V lost 4 bases and J 3 bases, leaving 13 bases between the germline ends. Sequencing was carried out using T cells isolated from PBMCs. This sequence joins TRBV9 and TRBJ1-2; D is ambiguous. The TCR comes from a human donor in good health. The CDR3 DNA follows: TGTGCCAGCAGCTCAATTTCGAGTTACTATGGCTACACCTTC. This codes for CASSSISSYYGYTF.